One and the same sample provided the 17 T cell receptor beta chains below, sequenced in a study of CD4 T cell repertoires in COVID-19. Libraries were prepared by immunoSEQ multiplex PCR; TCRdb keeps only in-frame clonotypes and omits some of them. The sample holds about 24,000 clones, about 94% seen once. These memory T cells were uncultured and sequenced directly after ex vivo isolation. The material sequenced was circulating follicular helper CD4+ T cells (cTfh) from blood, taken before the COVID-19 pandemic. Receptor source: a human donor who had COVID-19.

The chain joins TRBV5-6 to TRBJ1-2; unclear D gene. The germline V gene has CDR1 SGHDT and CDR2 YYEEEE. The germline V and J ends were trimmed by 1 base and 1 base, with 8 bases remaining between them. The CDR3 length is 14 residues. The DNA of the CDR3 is TGTGCCAGCAGCTTGTTCGGGTTTAACTATGGCTACACCTTC. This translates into CASSLFGFNYGYTF.

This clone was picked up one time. The CDR3 DNA sequence: TGTGCCAGCCTATTCCGACAGGGGGTTGCTGAAGCTTTCTTT. This encodes CASLFRQGVAEAFF. V gene TRBV2 combines with J gene TRBJ1-1, with TRBD1 matching over 9 bases. Germline loops: CDR1 SNHLY, CDR2 FYNNEI. This CDR3 has 14 amino acids. The trim removed 8 bases at V and 6 bases at J, leaving 10 bases unmatched.

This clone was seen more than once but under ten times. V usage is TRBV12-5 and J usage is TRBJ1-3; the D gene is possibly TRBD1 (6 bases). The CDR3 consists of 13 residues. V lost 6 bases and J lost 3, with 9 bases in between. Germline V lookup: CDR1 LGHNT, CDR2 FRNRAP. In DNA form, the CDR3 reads TGTGCTAGTGGACGACAGGATGGAAACACCATATATTTT. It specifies CASGRQDGNTIYF.

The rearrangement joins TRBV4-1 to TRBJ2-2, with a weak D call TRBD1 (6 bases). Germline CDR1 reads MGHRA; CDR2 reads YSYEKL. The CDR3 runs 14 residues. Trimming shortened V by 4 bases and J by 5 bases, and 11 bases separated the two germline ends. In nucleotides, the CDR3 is TGCGCCAGCAGCCCATCGCAGGGGACCGGGGAGCTGTTTTTT. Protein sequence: CASSPSQGTGELFF.

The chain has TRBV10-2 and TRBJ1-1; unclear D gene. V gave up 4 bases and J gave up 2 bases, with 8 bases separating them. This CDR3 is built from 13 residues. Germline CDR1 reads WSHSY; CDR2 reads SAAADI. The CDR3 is CASSVTSNTEAFF. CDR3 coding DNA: TGCGCCAGCAGTGTAACATCTAACACTGAAGCTTTCTTT.

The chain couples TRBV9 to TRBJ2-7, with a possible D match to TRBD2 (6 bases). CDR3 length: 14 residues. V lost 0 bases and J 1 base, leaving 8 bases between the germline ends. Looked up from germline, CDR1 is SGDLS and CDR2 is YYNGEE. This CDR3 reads CASSVGGISYEQYF. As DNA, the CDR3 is TGTGCCAGCAGCGTAGGCGGGATATCCTACGAGCAGTACTTC.

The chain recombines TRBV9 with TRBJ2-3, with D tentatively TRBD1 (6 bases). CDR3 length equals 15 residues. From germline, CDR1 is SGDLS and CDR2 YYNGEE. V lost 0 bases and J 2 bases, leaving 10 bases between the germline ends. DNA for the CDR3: TGTGCCAGCAGCGTAGGGGCAGGGGCCACAGATACGCAGTATTTT. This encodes CASSVGAGATDTQYF.

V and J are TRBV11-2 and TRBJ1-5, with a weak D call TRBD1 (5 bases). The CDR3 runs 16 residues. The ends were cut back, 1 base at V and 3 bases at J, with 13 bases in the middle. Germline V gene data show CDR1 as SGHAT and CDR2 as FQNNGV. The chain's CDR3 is CASSLGPQGSNQPQHF. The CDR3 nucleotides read TGTGCCAGCAGCTTAGGCCCCCAGGGTTCCAATCAGCCCCAGCATTTT.

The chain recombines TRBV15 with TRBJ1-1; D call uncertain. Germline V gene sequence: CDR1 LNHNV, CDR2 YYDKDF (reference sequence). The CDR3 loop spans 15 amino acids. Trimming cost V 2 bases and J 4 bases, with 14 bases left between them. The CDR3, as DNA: TGTGCCACCAGCAGACCAGGCCCCGTAGGCACTGAAGCTTTCTTT. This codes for CATSRPGPVGTEAFF.

The CDR3 loop is CASIGQGSYNEQFF. Written as DNA, the CDR3 is TGTGCCAGCATAGGGCAGGGTTCCTACAATGAGCAGTTCTTC. This chain links TRBV7-9 with TRBJ2-1, with D tentatively TRBD1 (5 bases). The CDR3 is 14 residues long. The V end lost 7 bases, the J end lost 1 base, and 11 bases lay between the germline ends. Looked up from germline, CDR1 is SEHNR and CDR2 is FQNEAQ (reference sequence).

The CDR3 DNA follows: TGTGCCAGCAGTCTTGGACAGGGGAGGAATGAGCAGTTCTTC. Residues: CASSLGQGRNEQFF. The rearrangement joins TRBV2 to TRBJ2-1; TRBD1 matches 9 bases. This CDR3 spans 14 amino acids. Germline CDR1 reads SNHLY; CDR2 reads FYNNEI. J was trimmed by 7 bases and V by 5 bases; bases with no gene match: 6.

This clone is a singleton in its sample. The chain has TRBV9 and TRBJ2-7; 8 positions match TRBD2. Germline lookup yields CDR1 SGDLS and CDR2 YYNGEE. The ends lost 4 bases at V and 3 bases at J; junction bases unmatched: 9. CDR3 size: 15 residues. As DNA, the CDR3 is TGTGCCAGCAGCCCCCGAGAAGCGGGAGTCTACGAGCAGTACTTC. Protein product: CASSPREAGVYEQYF.

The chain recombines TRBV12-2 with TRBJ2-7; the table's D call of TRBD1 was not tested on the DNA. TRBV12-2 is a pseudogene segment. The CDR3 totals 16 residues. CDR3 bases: TGTGCAAGTCGCCTAACCACCGGGACAGGGATGGGGGAGCAGTACTTC. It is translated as CASRLTTGTGMGEQYF.

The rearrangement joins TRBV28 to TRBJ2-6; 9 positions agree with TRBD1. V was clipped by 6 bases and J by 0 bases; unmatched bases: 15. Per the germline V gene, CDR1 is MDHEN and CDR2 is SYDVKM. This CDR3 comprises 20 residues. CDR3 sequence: CASSTIGGQGKTSGANVLTF. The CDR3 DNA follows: TGTGCCAGCAGCACTATAGGGGGACAGGGAAAAACCTCTGGGGCCAACGTCCTGACTTTC. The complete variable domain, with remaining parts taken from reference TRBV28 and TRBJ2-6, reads DVKVTQSSRYLVKRTGEKVFLECVQDMDHENMFWYRQDPGLGLRLIYFSYDVKMKEKGDIPEGYSVSREKKERFSLILESASTNQTSMYLCASSTIGGQGKTSGANVLTFGAGSRLTVL.

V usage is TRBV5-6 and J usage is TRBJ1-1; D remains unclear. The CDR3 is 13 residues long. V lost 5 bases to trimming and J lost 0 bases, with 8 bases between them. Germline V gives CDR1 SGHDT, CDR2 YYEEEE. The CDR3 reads CASRLLMNTEAFF. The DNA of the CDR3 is TGTGCCAGCAGACTCCTTATGAACACTGAAGCTTTCTTT.

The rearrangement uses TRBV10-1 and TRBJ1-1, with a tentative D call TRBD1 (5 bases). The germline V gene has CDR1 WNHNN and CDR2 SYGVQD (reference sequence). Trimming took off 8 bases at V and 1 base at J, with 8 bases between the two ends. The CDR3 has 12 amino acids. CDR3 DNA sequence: TGCGCCAGCTCTGACAGGAACACTGAAGCTTTCTTT. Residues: CASSDRNTEAFF.

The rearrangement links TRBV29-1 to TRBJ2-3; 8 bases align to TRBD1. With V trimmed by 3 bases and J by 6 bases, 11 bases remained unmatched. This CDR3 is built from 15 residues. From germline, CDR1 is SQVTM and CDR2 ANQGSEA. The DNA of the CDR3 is TGCAGCGTTGAGTGGTCAGGGGGCAAAGGGGATACGCAGTATTTT. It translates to CSVEWSGGKGDTQYF.